One sample yielded the 6 T cell receptor beta chains listed below, sequenced in a study of T cells in Graves' hyperthyroidism and ophthalmopathy. TCR beta CDR3 regions were amplified from RNA transcripts. The study used the HTBI primer set for a first-round RT-PCR of the TCR CDR3. TCRdb analysed the multiplex PCR reads with MiXCR anew, one entry per CDR3 protein. This sample has hundreds of thousands of distinct CDR3 sequences, with about 38% found just once. Sequenced input: blood. The receptors shown here come from a man between 18 and 35 years old with Graves' hyperthyroidism.

The rearrangement uses TRBV14 and TRBJ1-4; D gene unclear. This CDR3 has 14 amino acids. Trimming took 1 base from V and 3 from J, leaving 6 bases between them. Germline V lookup: CDR1 SGHDN, CDR2 FVKESK. The CDR3 here is CASSQVTPNEKLFF. For the CDR3, the DNA is TGTGCCAGCAGCCAAGTTACCCCTAATGAAAAACTGTTTTTT.

V usage is TRBV20-1 and J usage is TRBJ2-7; D remains unclear. Germline-derived CDR1 and CDR2 are DFQATT and SNEGSKA (reference sequence). CDR3 length equals 14 residues. Trimming left V 6 bases short and J 3 bases short, with 18 bases between. In DNA, the CDR3 is TGCAGTGCCCGCCGGGTAGAATCAGACTACGAGCAGTACTTC. Protein: CSARRVESDYEQYF.

This clonotype was counted at least ten times. The chain carries TRBV10-2 and TRBJ1-1; no firm D call. This CDR3 is built from 13 residues. V was cut by 8 bases and J by 5 bases, with 15 bases left in between. Per germline, CDR1 WSHSY and CDR2 SAAADI. The CDR3 nucleotides are TGCGCCAGCGGCAAGTTGGAGGTGACTGAAGCTTTCTTT. Translation gives CASGKLEVTEAFF.

Comments on this clonotype: One end of the junction is discordant with germline, which a read error may explain. The J gene is TRBJ2-7, the V gene TRBV7-4; TRBD2 might be the D (7 bases). The CDR3 has 12 amino acids. CDR1 is SGHVT and CDR2 is SQSDAQ in the germline V gene. The CDR3, as DNA: TGTGCCGGCAGCCTAGGGGGGGACGAGCAGTACTTC. It encodes CAGSLGGDEQYF.

The genes are TRBV7-8 and TRBJ2-5; 8 nucleotides agree with TRBD2. The V segment lost 6 bases and the J segment 5 bases; nucleotides outside the gene matches: 11. The germline gives CDR1 SGHVS, CDR2 FQNEAQ. CDR3 length equals 15 residues. DNA for the CDR3: TGTGCCAGCAGTGCTCCACGGGAGGGCCTGGAGACCCAGTACTTC. As protein: CASSAPREGLETQYF.

This clonotype was detected many times. The V and J genes are TRBV6-5 and TRBJ2-5, with D hard to call. This CDR3 has 14 amino acids. CDR1 and CDR2 (germline): MNHEY, SVGAGI. Trimming shortened V by 3 bases and J by 2 bases, and 10 bases separated the two germline ends. The CDR3 DNA follows: TGTGCCAGCAGTTATTCCGCTGGTCAAGAGACCCAGTACTTC. Its translation is CASSYSAGQETQYF.